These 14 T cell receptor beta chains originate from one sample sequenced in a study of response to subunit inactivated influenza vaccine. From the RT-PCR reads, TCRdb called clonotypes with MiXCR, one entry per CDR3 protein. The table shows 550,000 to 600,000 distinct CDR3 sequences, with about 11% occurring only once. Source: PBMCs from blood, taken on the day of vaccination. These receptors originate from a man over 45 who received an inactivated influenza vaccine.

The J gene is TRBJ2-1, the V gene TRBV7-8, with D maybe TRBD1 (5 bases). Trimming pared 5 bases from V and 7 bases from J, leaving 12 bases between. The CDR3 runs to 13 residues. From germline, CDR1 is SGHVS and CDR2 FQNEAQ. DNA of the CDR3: TGTGCCAGCAGCCGGCTGACAGTAAATGAGCAGTTCTTC. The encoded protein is CASSRLTVNEQFF.

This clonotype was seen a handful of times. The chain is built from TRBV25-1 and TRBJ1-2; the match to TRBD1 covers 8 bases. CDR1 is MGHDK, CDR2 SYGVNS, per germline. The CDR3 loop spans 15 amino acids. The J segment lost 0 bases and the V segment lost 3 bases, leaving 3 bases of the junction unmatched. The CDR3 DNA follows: TGTGCCAGCAGTGATCCGGGACAGGCTAACTATGGCTACACCTTC. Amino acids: CASSDPGQANYGYTF.

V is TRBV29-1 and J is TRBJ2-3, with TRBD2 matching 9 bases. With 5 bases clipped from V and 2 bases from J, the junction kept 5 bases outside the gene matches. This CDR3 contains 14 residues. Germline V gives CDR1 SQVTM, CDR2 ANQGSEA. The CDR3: CSVRSGGITDTQYF. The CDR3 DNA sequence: TGCAGCGTTCGAAGCGGGGGGATCACAGATACGCAGTATTTT.

CDR3 nucleotides: TGTGCCAGCAGCCTAGGGAGGTGGGATACGCAGTATTTT. It yields the protein CASSLGRWDTQYF. This chain joins TRBV11-2 and TRBJ2-3, with a tentative D call TRBD2 (6 bases). Trimming removed 5 bases at V and 6 bases at J, with 12 bases between. CDR1 and CDR2 from the germline V gene are SGHAT and FQNNGV. This CDR3 is built from 13 residues.

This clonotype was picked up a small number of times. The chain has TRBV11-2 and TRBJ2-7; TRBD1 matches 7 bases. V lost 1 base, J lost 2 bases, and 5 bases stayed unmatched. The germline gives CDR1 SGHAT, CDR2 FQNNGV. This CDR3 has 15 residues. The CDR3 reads CASSLGQGYPYEQYF. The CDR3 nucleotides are TGTGCCAGCAGCTTAGGACAGGGATATCCCTACGAGCAGTACTTC.

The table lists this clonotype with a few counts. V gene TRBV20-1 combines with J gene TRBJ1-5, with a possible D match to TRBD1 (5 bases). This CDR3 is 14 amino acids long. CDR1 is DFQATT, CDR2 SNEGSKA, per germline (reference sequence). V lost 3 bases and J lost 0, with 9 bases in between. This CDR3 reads CSARTAYSNQPQHF. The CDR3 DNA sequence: TGCAGTGCTAGGACAGCTTATAGCAATCAGCCCCAGCATTTT.

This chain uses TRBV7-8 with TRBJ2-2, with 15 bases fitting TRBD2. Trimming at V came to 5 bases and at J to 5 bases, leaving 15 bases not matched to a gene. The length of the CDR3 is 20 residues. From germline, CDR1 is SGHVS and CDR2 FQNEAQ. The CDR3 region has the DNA TGTGCCAGCAGCGTACTCGGACTAGCGGGAGGGCCGGTTTGGACCGGGGAGCTGTTTTTT. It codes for CASSVLGLAGGPVWTGELFF.

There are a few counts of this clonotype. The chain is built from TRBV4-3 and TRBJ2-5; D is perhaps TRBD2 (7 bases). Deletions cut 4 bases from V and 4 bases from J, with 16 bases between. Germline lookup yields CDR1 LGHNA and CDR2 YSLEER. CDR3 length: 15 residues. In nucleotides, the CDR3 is TGCGCCAGCAGCCCGGGGGGCTCTATACTAGAGACCCAGTACTTC. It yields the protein CASSPGGSILETQYF.

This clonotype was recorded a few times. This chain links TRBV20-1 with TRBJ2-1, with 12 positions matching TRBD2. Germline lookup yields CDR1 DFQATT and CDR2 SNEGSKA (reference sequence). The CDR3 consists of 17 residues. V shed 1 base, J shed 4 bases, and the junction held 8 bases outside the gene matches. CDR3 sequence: CSARGWASGRGYNEQFF. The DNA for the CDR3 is TGCAGTGCTAGAGGGTGGGCTAGCGGGAGGGGGTACAATGAGCAGTTCTTC.

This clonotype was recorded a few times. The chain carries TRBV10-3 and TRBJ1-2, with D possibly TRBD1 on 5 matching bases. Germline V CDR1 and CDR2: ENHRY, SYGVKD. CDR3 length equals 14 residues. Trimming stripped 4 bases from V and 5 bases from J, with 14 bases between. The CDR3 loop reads CAISAGTAIYGYTF. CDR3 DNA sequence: TGTGCCATCAGTGCTGGGACCGCTATTTATGGCTACACCTTC.

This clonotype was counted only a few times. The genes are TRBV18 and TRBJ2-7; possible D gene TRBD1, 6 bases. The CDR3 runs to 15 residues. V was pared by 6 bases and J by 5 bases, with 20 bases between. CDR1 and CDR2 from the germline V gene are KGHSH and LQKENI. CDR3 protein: CASSDSGTSRHEQYF. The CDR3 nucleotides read TGTGCCAGCTCCGACTCCGGGACATCAAGGCACGAGCAGTACTTC.

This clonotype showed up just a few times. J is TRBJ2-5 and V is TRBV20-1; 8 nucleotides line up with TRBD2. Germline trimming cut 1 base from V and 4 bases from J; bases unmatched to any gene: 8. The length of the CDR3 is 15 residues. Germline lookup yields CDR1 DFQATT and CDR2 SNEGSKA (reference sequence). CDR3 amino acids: CSARGGRGGLETQYF. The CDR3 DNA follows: TGCAGTGCTAGAGGGGGTCGGGGGGGCCTAGAGACCCAGTACTTC.

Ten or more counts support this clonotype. In DNA, the CDR3 is TGCGCCAGCAGGCAGACTAGCGGGAGCTACGAGCAGTACTTC. Encoded protein: CASRQTSGSYEQYF. The V and J genes are TRBV5-1 and TRBJ2-7, with 12 bases aligning to TRBD2. The junction had 3 bases not matched to a gene; V was cut back by 5 bases and J by 3 bases. The CDR3 runs to 14 residues. CDR1 and CDR2 from the germline V gene are SGHRS and YFSETQ.

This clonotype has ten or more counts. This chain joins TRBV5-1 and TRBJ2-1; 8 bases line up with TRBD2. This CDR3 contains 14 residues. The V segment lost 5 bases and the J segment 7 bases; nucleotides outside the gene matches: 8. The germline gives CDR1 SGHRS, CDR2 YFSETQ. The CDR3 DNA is TGCGCCAGCAGGGGACTAGGCATCCAAAATGAGCAGTTCTTC. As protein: CASRGLGIQNEQFF.